A selection of T cell receptor beta chains follows, all from one sample in a study of shared clonotypes between healthy human individuals. Here immunoSEQ multiplex PCR was the method, and the copy in TCRdb shows in-frame clones only, minus some. The sample lists under 650,000 clones; approximately 95% were seen once. Material for sequencing was naive CD4+ T cells sorted from blood. The receptors derive from a young woman in good health. Each CDR3 is given with its conserved first and last residue. A D gene is named only where the DNA matches it firmly. Size tells how often a clone was seen (once, few, many) or the class of an expanded clone, and some rows leave it out.

15 TRBJ2-3 - TRBV7-9 TRBD1 TGTGCCAGCAGCTTAGGGGACAGGGATATTGATACGCAGTATTTT CASSLGDRDIDTQYF
20 TRBJ2-3 - TRBV4-1 TRBD2 TGCGCCAGCAGCCCGAAGGTGGTCCTAGCGGGAGTTACTAGCACAGATACGCAGTATTTT CASSPKVVLAGVTSTDTQYF
15 TRBJ2-5 - TRBV27 - TGTGCCAGCAGTTTATCGTGGGGATACCAAGAGACCCAGTACTTC CASSLSWGYQETQYF
14 TRBJ1-1 - TRBV6-1 - TGTGCCAGCAGTGAAATACCCCAGAACACTGAAGCTTTCTTT CASSEIPQNTEAFF
16 TRBJ2-1 - TRBV7-9 - TGTGCCAGCAGCTTATTCGCGGGGCACTCCTACAATGAGCAGTTCTTC CASSLFAGHSYNEQFF
14 TRBJ1-2 once TRBV18 - TGTGCCAGCTCACCAGGCGGCAGTAACTATGGCTACACCTTC CASSPGGSNYGYTF
14 TRBJ1-5 - TRBV28 - TGTGCCAGCAGCACTTGGGACAGCAATCAGCCCCAGCATTTT CASSTWDSNQPQHF
13 TRBJ1-5 - TRBV6-5 - TGTGCCAGCAGGGGACCTCTCGGGCAGCCCCAGCATTTT CASRGPLGQPQHF
17 TRBJ2-3 - TRBV9 TRBD2 TGTGCCAGCAGCGCCAGAGCCGGGACTAGCGGCGCAGATACGCAGTATTTT CASSARAGTSGADTQYF
17 TRBJ1-3 - TRBV23-1 - TGCGCCAGCAGTCCTAAATCGGGATTCGCCTCTGGAAACACCATATATTTT CASSPKSGFASGNTIYF